The rows below give T cell receptor beta chains drawn from one sample of a study of T-cell reconstitution after alpha-beta-depleted transplantation in children. TCRdb analysed the PCR reads with MiXCR anew, one entry per CDR3 protein. The sample lists under 750,000 distinct CDR3 sequences, 23% occurring once. Sequenced here: PBMCs, mostly from graft donor cells, sampled 360 days after TCRalphabeta/CD19-depleted stem cell transplant. The receptor set was obtained from a boy less than two years old who had a stem cell transplant for acute myeloid leukemia, so the T cells may come from the graft donor. The CDR3 runs from the conserved cysteine through the conserved F or W. The D gene is left open where the match is weak. Expanded clones get a size class; other rows say once, few or many, or leave the size out.

j_call d_call v_call clone_size cdr3_nt cdr3_aa
TRBJ1-4 - TRBV29-1 few TGCAGCGTTGTATCGAGGGAAAAACTGTTTTTT CSVVSREKLFF
TRBJ1-1 - TRBV5-1 - TGCGCCAGCAGCTTGGGGGGCGGGAATCAGAACACTGAAGCTTTCTTT CASSLGGGNQNTEAFF
TRBJ2-1 - TRBV7-9 - TGTGCCAGCAGCTTCTGGCAGGACTCCTACAATGAGCAGTTCTTC CASSFWQDSYNEQFF
TRBJ2-7 - TRBV6-5 - TGTGCCAGCAGTTACTCTGGTGGATTTATAGAGCAGTACTTC CASSYSGGFIEQYF
TRBJ2-5 - TRBV7-8 many TGTGCCAGCAGCGCGCGTCCAGAGACCCAGTACTTC CASSARPETQYF
TRBJ1-1 - TRBV21-1 - TGTGCCAGCAGCAAAACCAGGAGGGGCACTGAAGCTTTCTTT CASSKTRRGTEAFF
TRBJ1-3 TRBD1 TRBV20-1 - TGCGCTGGACAGGGACATAGAAACACCATATATTTT CAGQGHRNTIYF
TRBJ2-5 - TRBV6-5 - TGTGCCAGCAGTTACAGGTTGGTGGGAAGAGAGACCCAGTACTTC CASSYRLVGRETQYF
TRBJ2-1 TRBD1 TRBV20-1 many TGCAGTGCTACAGGGGGGGACAGGGGGAGGAATGAGCAGTTCTTC CSATGGDRGRNEQFF
TRBJ2-1 - TRBV20-1 - TGCAGTGCTAGTTACAGGGCCTCCTACAATGAGCAGTTCTTC CSASYRASYNEQFF
TRBJ2-7 - TRBV7-3 few TGTGCCAGCAGCTTAAGGTACAGGGACGAGCAGTACTTC CASSLRYRDEQYF
TRBJ2-5 - TRBV20-1 - TGCAGTGCTCCACAGGGAAGCCGAGAGACCCAGTACTTC CSAPQGSRETQYF